What follows is one TCR beta chain and its context. What it binds is unknown. TCRdb re-called the RT-PCR reads with MiXCR, one entry per CDR3 protein. This sample has about 650,000 distinct CDR3 sequences, with less than 20% found just once. The data derive from a study of response to subunit inactivated influenza vaccine. Whole-study results and caveats: New T cells are recruited in small numbers by each seasonal influenza vaccination, according to the authors' suggestion.

The length of the CDR3 is 14 residues. CDR1 MNHEY and CDR2 SVGEGT come from the germline V gene. Deletions cut 1 base from V and 1 base from J, with 8 bases between. The rearrangement joins TRBV6-2 or TRBV6-3 to TRBJ2-7; D unclear. The TCR was taken from a man over 45 who received an inactivated influenza vaccine. The source material was PBMCs from blood, sampled 12 days after vaccination. CDR3 coding DNA: TGTGCCAGCAGTTACTTGGGCGGATCCTACGAGCAGTACTTC. The encoded protein is CASSYLGGSYEQYF.